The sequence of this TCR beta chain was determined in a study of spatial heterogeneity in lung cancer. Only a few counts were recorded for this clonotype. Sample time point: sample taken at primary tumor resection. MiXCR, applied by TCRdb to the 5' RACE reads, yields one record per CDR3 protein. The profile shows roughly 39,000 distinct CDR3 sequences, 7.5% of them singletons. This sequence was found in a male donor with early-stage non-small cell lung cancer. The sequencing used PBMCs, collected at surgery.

CDR3: CASSLSGLSETQYF. For the CDR3, the DNA is TGTGCCAGCAGCTTATCAGGACTGTCAGAGACCCAGTACTTC. This chain links TRBV7-2 with TRBJ2-5, with D possibly matching TRBD2 (5 bases). The CDR3 contains 14 residues. Trimming took off 2 bases at V and 4 bases at J, with 11 bases between the two ends. Germline CDR1 SGHTA, CDR2 FQGNSA.